A selection of T cell receptor beta chains follows, all from one sample in a study of OX40 agonist ivuxolimab in advanced cancers. Data came from immunoSEQ multiplex PCR; TCRdb stores just in-frame clones and leaves some out. The sample has under 90,000 clones, more than 80% seen once. This specimen was CD4+ or CD8+ T cells sorted from blood, taken in a trial of the OX40 agonist ivuxolimab. These receptors all stem from an adult with an advanced solid tumor such as melanoma, head and neck, liver or kidney cancer. Each CDR3 is given with its conserved first and last residue. The D gene is left open where the match is weak. Clone sizes are given selectively: once, few, many, or a class where the clone is expanded.

v_gene	d_gene	abundance	j_gene	CDR3aa	CDR3nt
TRBV4-1	-	-	TRBJ1-4	CASSQGGVGEKLFF	TGCGCCAGCAGCCAAGGTGGAGTCGGTGAAAAACTGTTTTTT
TRBV18	-	-	TRBJ1-1	CASSPQGDEAFF	TGTGCCAGCTCACCACAGGGCGATGAAGCTTTCTTT
TRBV30	-	-	TRBJ2-3	CAWSSTRGTQYF	TGTGCCTGGAGTTCGACGAGGGGTACGCAGTATTTT
TRBV28	TRBD2	once	TRBJ2-6	CASSPGGPWSLSGANVLTF	TGTGCCAGCAGCCCGGGGGGGCCTTGGAGTCTCTCTGGGGCCAACGTCCTGACTTTC
TRBV6-5	-	-	TRBJ2-7	CASSPGDLTSEQYF	TGTGCCAGCAGCCCCGGGGACCTTACCTCCGAGCAGTACTTC
TRBV18	-	-	TRBJ1-4	CASSPTGVYEKLFF	TGTGCCAGCTCACCTACAGGCGTATACGAAAAACTGTTTTTT
TRBV6-1	-	-	TRBJ2-2	CASSEAMAGRNTRELFF	TGTGCCAGCAGTGAAGCGATGGCAGGGAGGAACACCCGGGAGCTGTTTTTT
TRBV5-1	-	-	TRBJ1-4	CASSLEGGEKLFF	TGCGCCAGCAGCTTGGAGGGAGGGGAAAAACTGTTTTTT
TRBV28	-	-	TRBJ1-2	CASSSPQDIPLGYGYTF	TGTGCCAGCAGTTCACCCCAGGACATCCCCTTGGGGTATGGCTACACCTTC
TRBV27	TRBD2	-	TRBJ2-5	CASSPTGGLKETQYF	TGTGCCAGCAGCCCCACTGGGGGACTAAAAGAGACCCAGTACTTC
TRBV4-2	-	-	TRBJ2-3	CASSQDYRATDTQYF	TGTGCCAGCAGCCAAGATTACAGGGCAACAGATACGCAGTATTTT
TRBV6-5	-	once	TRBJ2-7	CASSYSAGGAYEQYF	TGTGCCAGCAGTTACTCGGCAGGGGGGGCCTACGAGCAGTACTTC
TRBV2	-	-	TRBJ1-1	CASSEVSRGNTEAFF	TGTGCCAGCAGTGAAGTCTCACGCGGGAACACTGAAGCTTTCTTT
TRBV15	-	few	TRBJ2-5	CATSREAQYGETQYF	TGTGCCACCAGCAGAGAGGCACAGTACGGCGAGACCCAGTACTTC
TRBV7-2	-	-	TRBJ2-7	CASSFTRGGNSYEQYF	TGTGCCAGCAGCTTCACCAGGGGGGGGAACTCCTACGAGCAGTACTTC
TRBV19	-	-	TRBJ2-6	CASSIDPASGANVLTF	TGTGCCAGTAGTATCGACCCCGCCTCTGGGGCCAACGTCCTGACTTTC
TRBV15	-	-	TRBJ1-2	CATSRDPGGTGGYTF	TGTGCCACCAGCAGAGATCCCGGGGGGACGGGAGGCTACACCTTC
TRBV5-5	-	-	TRBJ1-1	CASSSQGRLIEAFF	TGTGCCAGCAGCTCCCAGGGGCGCTTGATTGAAGCTTTCTTT
TRBV5-1	-	-	TRBJ1-2	CASTDNQLGYTF	TGCGCCAGTACGGACAACCAGTTGGGCTACACCTTC
TRBV27	-	-	TRBJ1-1	CASSFRGENTEAFF	TGTGCCAGCAGCTTCAGGGGCGAGAACACTGAAGCTTTCTTT
TRBV5-1	-	-	TRBJ2-7	CASSLVVGLYEQYF	TGCGCCAGCAGCTTGGTCGTAGGGCTCTACGAGCAGTACTTC
TRBV6-6	-	once	TRBJ2-1	CASSYSLMGYNEQFF	TGTGCCAGCAGTTACTCTCTAATGGGTTACAATGAGCAGTTCTTC
TRBV7-2	TRBD2	-	TRBJ2-5	CASSLLGAGGETQYF	TGTGCCAGCAGCTTACTCGGAGCGGGAGGGGAGACCCAGTACTTC
TRBV10-3	-	-	TRBJ1-3	CAISQDSRNTIYF	TGTGCCATCAGCCAGGACAGCCGAAACACCATATATTTT